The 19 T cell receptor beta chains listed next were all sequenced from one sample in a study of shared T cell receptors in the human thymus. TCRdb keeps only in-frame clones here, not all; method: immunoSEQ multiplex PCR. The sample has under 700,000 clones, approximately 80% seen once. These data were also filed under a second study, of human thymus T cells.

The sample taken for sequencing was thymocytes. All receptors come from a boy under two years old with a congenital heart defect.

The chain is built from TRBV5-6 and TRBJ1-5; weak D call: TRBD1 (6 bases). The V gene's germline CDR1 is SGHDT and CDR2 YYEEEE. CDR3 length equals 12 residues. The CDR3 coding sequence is TGTGCTTCCAGGGGCGGCAATCAGCCCCAGCATTTT. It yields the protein CASRGGNQPQHF.

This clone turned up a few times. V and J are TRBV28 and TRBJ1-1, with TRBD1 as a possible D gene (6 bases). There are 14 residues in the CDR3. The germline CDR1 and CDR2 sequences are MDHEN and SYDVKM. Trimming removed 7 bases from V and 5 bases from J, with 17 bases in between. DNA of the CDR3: TGTGCCAGCAATACCGCCAGGGGTGGAACTGAAGCTTTCTTT. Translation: CASNTARGGTEAFF.

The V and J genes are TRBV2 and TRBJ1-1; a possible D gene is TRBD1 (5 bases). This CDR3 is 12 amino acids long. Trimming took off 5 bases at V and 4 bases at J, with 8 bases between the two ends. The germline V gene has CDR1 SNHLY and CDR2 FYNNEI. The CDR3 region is CASSRQPTEAFF. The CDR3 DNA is TGTGCCAGCAGTCGACAGCCCACTGAAGCTTTCTTT.

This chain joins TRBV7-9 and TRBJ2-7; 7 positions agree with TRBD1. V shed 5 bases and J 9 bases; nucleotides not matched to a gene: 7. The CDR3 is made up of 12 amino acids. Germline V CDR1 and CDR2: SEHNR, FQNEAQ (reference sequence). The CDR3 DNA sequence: TGTGCCAGCAGCCCCGACAGGGAAGGGCAGTACTTC. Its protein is CASSPDREGQYF.

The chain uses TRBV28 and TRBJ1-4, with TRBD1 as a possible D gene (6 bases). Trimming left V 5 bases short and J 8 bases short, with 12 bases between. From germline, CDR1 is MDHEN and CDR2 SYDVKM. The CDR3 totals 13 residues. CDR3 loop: CASSRPGDEKLFF. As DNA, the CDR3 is TGTGCCAGCAGTCGGCCAGGGGACGAAAAACTGTTTTTT.

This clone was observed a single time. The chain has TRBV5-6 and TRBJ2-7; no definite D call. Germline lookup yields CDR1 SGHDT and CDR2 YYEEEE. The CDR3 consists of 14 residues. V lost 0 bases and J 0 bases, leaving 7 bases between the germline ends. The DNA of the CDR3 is TGTGCCAGCAGCTTGGGCAGAGGCTCCTACGAGCAGTACTTC. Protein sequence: CASSLGRGSYEQYF.

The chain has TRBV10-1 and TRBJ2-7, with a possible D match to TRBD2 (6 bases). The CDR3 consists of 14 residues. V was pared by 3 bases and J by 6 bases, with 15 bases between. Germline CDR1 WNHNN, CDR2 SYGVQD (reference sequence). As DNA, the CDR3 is TGCGCCAGCAGTGAATTTCCGGGAGTCGGCGAGCAGTACTTC. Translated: CASSEFPGVGEQYF.

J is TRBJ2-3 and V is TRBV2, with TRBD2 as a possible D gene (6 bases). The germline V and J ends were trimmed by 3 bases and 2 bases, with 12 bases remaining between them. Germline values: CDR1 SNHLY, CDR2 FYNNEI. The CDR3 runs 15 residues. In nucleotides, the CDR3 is TGTGCCAGCAGTGACGCCAGGACTAACACAGATACGCAGTATTTT. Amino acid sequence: CASSDARTNTDTQYF.

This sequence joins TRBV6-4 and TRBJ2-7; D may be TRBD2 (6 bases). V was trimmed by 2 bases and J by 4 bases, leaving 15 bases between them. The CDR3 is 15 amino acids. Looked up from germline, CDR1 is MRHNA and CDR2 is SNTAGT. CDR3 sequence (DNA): TGTGCCAGCAGTGACGTTGTGGCGGGGCCTTACGAGCAGTACTTC. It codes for CASSDVVAGPYEQYF.

CDR3 loop: CAWSGDRGGNTIYF. The CDR3 coding sequence is TGTGCCTGGAGTGGGGACAGGGGTGGAAACACCATATATTTT. The chain couples TRBV30 to TRBJ1-3, with 10 bases matching TRBD1. Germline loops: CDR1 GTSNPN, CDR2 SVGIG (reference sequence). The CDR3 totals 14 residues. V lost 1 base and J lost 3; bases outside the gene matches: 0.

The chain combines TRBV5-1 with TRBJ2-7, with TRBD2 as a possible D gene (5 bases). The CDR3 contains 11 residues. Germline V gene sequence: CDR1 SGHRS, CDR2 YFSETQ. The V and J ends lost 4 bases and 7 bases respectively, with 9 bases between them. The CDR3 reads CASSPREEQYF. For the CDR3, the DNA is TGCGCCAGCAGCCCAAGGGAGGAGCAGTACTTC.

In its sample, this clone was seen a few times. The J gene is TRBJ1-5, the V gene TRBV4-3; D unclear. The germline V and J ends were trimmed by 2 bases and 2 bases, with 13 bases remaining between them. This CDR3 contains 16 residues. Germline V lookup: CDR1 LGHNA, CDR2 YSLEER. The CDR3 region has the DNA TGCGCCAGCAGCCAATCACCAATCCCGGGCAATCAGCCCCAGCATTTT. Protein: CASSQSPIPGNQPQHF.

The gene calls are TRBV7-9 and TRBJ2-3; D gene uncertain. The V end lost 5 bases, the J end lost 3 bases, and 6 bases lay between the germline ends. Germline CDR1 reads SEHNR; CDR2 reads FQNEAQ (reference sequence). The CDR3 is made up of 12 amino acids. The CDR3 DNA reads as TGTGCCAGCAGCCCTAGAACAGATACGCAGTATTTT. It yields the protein CASSPRTDTQYF.

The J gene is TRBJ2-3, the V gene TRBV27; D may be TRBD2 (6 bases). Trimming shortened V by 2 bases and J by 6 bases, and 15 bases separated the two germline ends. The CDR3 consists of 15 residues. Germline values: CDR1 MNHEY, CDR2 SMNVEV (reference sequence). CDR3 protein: CASSLRAGGGDTQYF. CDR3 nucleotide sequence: TGTGCCAGCAGTTTACGAGCGGGTGGGGGGGATACGCAGTATTTT.

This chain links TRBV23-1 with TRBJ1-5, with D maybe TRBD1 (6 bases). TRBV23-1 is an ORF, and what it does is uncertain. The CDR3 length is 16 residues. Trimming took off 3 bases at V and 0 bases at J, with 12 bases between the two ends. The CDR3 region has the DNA TGCGCCAGCAGTCATCGACCGACAGGTAGCAATCAGCCCCAGCATTTT. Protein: CASSHRPTGSNQPQHF.

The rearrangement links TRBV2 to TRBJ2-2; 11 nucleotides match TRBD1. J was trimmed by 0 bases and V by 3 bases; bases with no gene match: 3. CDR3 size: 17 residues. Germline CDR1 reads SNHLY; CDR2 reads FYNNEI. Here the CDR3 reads CASSDRGQGANTGELFF. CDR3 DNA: TGTGCCAGCAGTGATCGGGGACAGGGGGCGAACACCGGGGAGCTGTTTTTT.

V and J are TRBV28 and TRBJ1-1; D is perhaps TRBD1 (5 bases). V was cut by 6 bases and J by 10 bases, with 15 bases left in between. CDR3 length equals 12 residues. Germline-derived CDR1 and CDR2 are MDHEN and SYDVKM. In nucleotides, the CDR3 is TGTGCCAGCAGCTCTCGGGGGGTAGGAGCTTTCTTT. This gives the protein CASSSRGVGAFF.

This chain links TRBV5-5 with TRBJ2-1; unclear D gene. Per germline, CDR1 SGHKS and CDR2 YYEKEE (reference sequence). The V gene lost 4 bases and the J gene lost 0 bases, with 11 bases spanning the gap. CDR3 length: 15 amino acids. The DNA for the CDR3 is TGTGCCAGCAGCCTTCCGTCGAGCTCCTACAATGAGCAGTTCTTC. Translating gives CASSLPSSSYNEQFF.

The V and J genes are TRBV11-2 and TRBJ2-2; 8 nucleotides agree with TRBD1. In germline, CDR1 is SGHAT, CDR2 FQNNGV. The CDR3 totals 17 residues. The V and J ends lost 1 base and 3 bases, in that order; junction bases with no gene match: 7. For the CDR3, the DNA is TGTGCCAGCAGCTTAGGTCGGGTGACAGGGGACACCGGGGAGCTGTTTTTT. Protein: CASSLGRVTGDTGELFF.